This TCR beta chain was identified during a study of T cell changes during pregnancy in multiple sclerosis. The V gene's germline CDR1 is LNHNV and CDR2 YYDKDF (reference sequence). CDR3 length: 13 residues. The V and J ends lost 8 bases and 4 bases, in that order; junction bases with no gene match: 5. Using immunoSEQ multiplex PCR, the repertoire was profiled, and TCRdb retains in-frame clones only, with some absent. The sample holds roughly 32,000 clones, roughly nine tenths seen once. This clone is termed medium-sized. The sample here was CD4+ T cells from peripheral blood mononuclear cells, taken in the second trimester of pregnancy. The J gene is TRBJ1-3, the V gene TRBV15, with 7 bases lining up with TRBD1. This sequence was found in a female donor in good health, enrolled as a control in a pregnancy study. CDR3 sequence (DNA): TGTGCCACCGGGCAGGGGGTAGGAAACACCATATATTTT. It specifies CATGQGVGNTIYF.